These 17 T cell receptor beta chains originate from one sample sequenced in a study of cytomegalovirus exposure and HLA in healthy donors. Clones were read by immunoSEQ multiplex PCR, and TCRdb kept only the in-frame ones, dropping some. The data contain over 200,000 clones, roughly 88% of them seen just once; the ten biggest clones take up 2.9%. The sequenced sample was PBMCs. Receptor source: a young woman in good health and CMV-seronegative.

The rearrangement joins TRBV5-1 to TRBJ2-7, with D unclear. The CDR3 has 13 residues. With 3 bases removed from V and 4 bases from J, the gap between germline ends came to 11 bases. Germline V gene lookup returns CDR1 SGHRS and CDR2 YFSETQ. DNA for the CDR3: TGCGCCAGCAGCTCCCCGCCGACTTACGAGCAGTACTTC. As protein: CASSSPPTYEQYF.

The chain uses TRBV14 and TRBJ2-1; unclear D gene. Germline CDR1 SGHDN, CDR2 FVKESK. Trimming took 3 bases from V and 8 from J, leaving 11 bases between them. This CDR3 is 13 amino acids long. CDR3 residues: CASSHSPGHEQFF. Here the CDR3 DNA reads TGTGCCAGCAGCCATTCACCTGGGCATGAGCAGTTCTTC.

This clone was detected a few times. The chain employs TRBV4-2 and TRBJ1-5; D is possibly TRBD1 (5 bases). The germline CDR1 and CDR2 sequences are LGHNA and YNFKEQ. This CDR3 spans 15 amino acids. Between the trimmed V and J ends, which lost 1 base and 1 base, there was a span of 8 bases. This CDR3 reads CASSQGRQSNQPQHF. The CDR3 DNA follows: TGTGCCAGCAGCCAAGGAAGACAGAGCAATCAGCCCCAGCATTTT.

The V gene is TRBV2, the J gene TRBJ2-7; possibly TRBD1 for D (6 bases). The germline CDR1 and CDR2 sequences are SNHLY and FYNNEI. Trimming removed 6 bases at V and 3 bases at J, with 15 bases between. This CDR3 comprises 14 residues. The CDR3, as DNA: TGTGCCAGCAGGCTGGGACACGGAAACTACGAGCAGTACTTC. Amino acid sequence: CASRLGHGNYEQYF.

The chain combines TRBV27 with TRBJ1-1, with TRBD1 matching 9 bases. Per germline, CDR1 MNHEY and CDR2 SMNVEV (reference sequence). V lost 6 bases to trimming and J lost 6 bases; unmatched junction nucleotides: 14. CDR3 length: 16 residues. In DNA form, the CDR3 reads TGTGCCAGCAGACCCAATCGATGGACAGGGGAGGCTGAAGCTTTCTTT. It translates to CASRPNRWTGEAEAFF.

This clone was seen only a few times. J is TRBJ2-7 and V is TRBV9; TRBD2 agrees at 12 bases. The CDR3 runs to 15 residues. The J segment lost 5 bases and the V segment lost 3 bases, leaving 6 bases of the junction unmatched. CDR1 SGDLS and CDR2 YYNGEE come from the germline V gene. In nucleotides, the CDR3 is TGTGCCAGCAGCGCGAGACTAGCGGGAGAGGACGAGCAGTACTTC. It yields the protein CASSARLAGEDEQYF.

The rearrangement links TRBV18 to TRBJ2-1; D perhaps matches TRBD1 (5 bases). Germline V gene lookup returns CDR1 KGHSH and CDR2 LQKENI. The CDR3 consists of 17 residues. V lost 6 bases to trimming and J lost 1 base, with 19 bases between them. Here the CDR3 DNA reads TGTGCCAGCTCTACCAAGGGGTCAGGGCTTTCCTACAATGAGCAGTTCTTC. It is translated as CASSTKGSGLSYNEQFF.

The V gene is TRBV6-1, the J gene TRBJ1-4; D is uncertain. CDR1 MNHNS and CDR2 SASEGT come from the germline V gene. The V gene lost 1 base and the J gene lost 3 bases, with 12 bases spanning the gap. The CDR3 is 16 residues long. Here the CDR3 reads CASSEGFRPPNEKLFF. As DNA, the CDR3 is TGTGCCAGCAGTGAAGGATTCAGGCCTCCTAATGAAAAACTGTTTTTT.

The table lists this clone with a count of one. The rearrangement uses TRBV28 and TRBJ1-1, with D possibly matching TRBD1 (6 bases). Deletions cut 6 bases from V and 1 base from J, with 15 bases between. In germline, CDR1 is MDHEN, CDR2 SYDVKM. The CDR3 sequence is 15 residues long. The CDR3 loop is CASRDPRGENTEAFF. The CDR3 DNA is TGTGCCAGCAGAGACCCCAGGGGAGAGAACACTGAAGCTTTCTTT.

There are a few counts of this clone. The chain carries TRBV30 and TRBJ2-7, with 8 bases lining up with TRBD2. CDR3 length: 15 amino acids. Per germline, CDR1 GTSNPN and CDR2 SVGIG (reference sequence). V trimming: 3 bases; J trimming: 0 bases; junction bases outside the gene matches: 7. This CDR3 is CAWRETGGSSYEQYF. CDR3 DNA: TGTGCCTGGAGAGAAACGGGAGGGTCCTCCTACGAGCAGTACTTC. The full variable domain, with the rest looked up from reference TRBV30 and TRBJ2-7, is SQTIHQWPATLVQPVGSPLSLECTVEGTSNPNLYWYRQAAGRGLQLLFYSVGIGQISSEVPQNLSASRPQDRQFILSSKKLLLSDSGFYLCAWRETGGSSYEQYFGPGTRLTVT.

This clone came up once. J is TRBJ2-3 and V is TRBV27, with 8 bases fitting TRBD1. The trim removed 8 bases at V and 2 bases at J, leaving 3 bases unmatched. The CDR3 has 13 amino acids. CDR1 is MNHEY, CDR2 SMNVEV, per germline (reference sequence). CDR3 sequence (DNA): TGTGCCAGCCGGGACAGGTACACAGATACGCAGTATTTT. Protein: CASRDRYTDTQYF.

The chain combines TRBV28 with TRBJ2-2; D not resolved. The germline V gene has CDR1 MDHEN and CDR2 SYDVKM. Trimming removed 3 bases at V and 0 bases at J, with 8 bases between. CDR3 length: 15 residues. The CDR3 protein is CASSFDTSNTGELFF. Here the CDR3 DNA reads TGTGCCAGCAGTTTCGACACCTCGAACACCGGGGAGCTGTTTTTT.

V and J are TRBV7-9 and TRBJ2-1; D possibly corresponds to TRBD1 (5 bases). Germline V gene data show CDR1 as SEHNR and CDR2 as FQNEAQ (reference sequence). The CDR3 sequence is 14 residues long. V lost 1 base and J 3 bases, leaving 7 bases between the germline ends. The CDR3, as DNA: TGTGCCAGCAGCTTAGACAGGAGCTACAATGAGCAGTTCTTC. Translating gives CASSLDRSYNEQFF. The full variable domain, in which reference TRBV7-9 and TRBJ2-1 provide the parts outside the CDR3, is DTGVSQNPRHKITKRGQNVTFRCDPISEHNRLYWYRQTLGQGPEFLTYFQNEAQLEKSRLLSDRFSAERPKGSFSTLEIQRTEQGDSAMYLCASSLDRSYNEQFFGPGTRLTVL.

The chain is built from TRBV28 and TRBJ2-3; no definite D call. Trimming shortened V by 8 bases and J by 4 bases, and 16 bases separated the two germline ends. Germline V CDR1 and CDR2: MDHEN, SYDVKM. CDR3 size: 14 residues. The DNA for the CDR3 is TGTGCCAGCGCGACCTCGCTTGACTCAGATACGCAGTATTTT. It is translated as CASATSLDSDTQYF. Full variable domain (outside the CDR3, taken from reference TRBV28 and TRBJ2-3): DVKVTQSSRYLVKRTGEKVFLECVQDMDHENMFWYRQDPGLGLRLIYFSYDVKMKEKGDIPEGYSVSREKKERFSLILESASTNQTSMYLCASATSLDSDTQYFGPGTRLTVL.

The rearrangement uses TRBV15 and TRBJ1-4; 7 positions match TRBD1. The CDR3 is made up of 14 amino acids. Germline trimming cut 1 base from V and 6 bases from J; bases unmatched to any gene: 2. The germline CDR1 and CDR2 sequences are LNHNV and YYDKDF (reference sequence). This CDR3 is CATSRAGGHEKLFF. CDR3 nucleotide sequence: TGTGCCACCAGCAGAGCAGGGGGGCATGAAAAACTGTTTTTT.

This chain links TRBV30 with TRBJ1-2; D gene uncertain. The V gene's germline CDR1 is GTSNPN and CDR2 SVGIG (reference sequence). CDR3 size: 14 residues. The germline V and J ends were trimmed by 2 bases and 4 bases, with 14 bases remaining between them. The CDR3 bases are TGTGCCTGGAGTCTAAGCGATTTGCGCTATGGCTACACCTTC. Its protein product is CAWSLSDLRYGYTF.

The chain couples TRBV5-1 to TRBJ2-7, with 9 bases fitting TRBD1. Trimming cost V 2 bases and J 7 bases; bases outside gene matches: 4. From germline, CDR1 is SGHRS and CDR2 YFSETQ. There are 13 residues in the CDR3. In DNA form, the CDR3 reads TGCGCCAGCAGCTTACAGGGGGCACGGGAGCAGTACTTC. This codes for CASSLQGAREQYF.